What follows is one TCR beta chain and its context. Which antigen it targets is not known. Base qualities are not at hand, and no much larger clone is one base apart. The data stem from a study of Graves' ophthalmopathy and Graves' hyperthyroidism (dated by TCRdb to the late 2010s). About the study as a whole: Peripheral blood was collected before any treatment was given, at the time of initial diagnosis. To explore V-J signatures distinguishing ophthalmopathy from hyperthyroidism, a discovery set of 100 patients (fewer than 45 ophthalmopathy, 55 to 60 stable hyperthyroidism) was enrolled. T-cell repertoires of thyroid tissue and blood were compared in about six hyperthyroidism patients. In total, around 140 blood samples were TCR-sequenced: fewer than 50 ophthalmopathy, about 75 hyperthyroidism and roughly 17 hyperthyroidism-to-ophthalmopathy patients. The study used TCR beta repertoire signatures to distinguish Graves' ophthalmopathy from Graves' hyperthyroidism and to predict progression to ophthalmopathy. Once sampling was done, hyperthyroidism patients were given methimazole at a starting dose of 30 mg daily, while ophthalmopathy patients were given high-dose intravenous methylprednisolone. For training and testing, the 80 to 100 patients in the discovery cohort were randomly divided in a 7:3 ratio. The independent validation cohort included under 20 hyperthyroidism patients plus 17 patients who later progressed from hyperthyroidism to ophthalmopathy. The paper as a whole reports these results and caveats: Most expanded thyroid clonotypes with a frequency above 0.001 also appeared in blood, which suggests that blood repertoires may reflect the immune response in the thyroid. No statistical method was used to set the sample size in advance, and the investigators knew which group each participant was assigned to. Ophthalmopathy was separated from stable hyperthyroidism by the 13-signature model with more than 85% sensitivity and roughly 83% specificity in cross-validation and with 80%/75% in the test set. In validation, the model predicted ophthalmopathy progression with about 70% sensitivity and about 73% specificity; roughly eleven predicted patients were CT-confirmed with GO in a median of 6.5 months.

V drops 7 bases and J drops 5 bases, leaving 11 bases in between. The CDR3 sequence holds 13 residues, the cysteine and phenylalanine included. The sequence is cut down to CDR3 DNA, 39 bases in frame from base 1. The germline V gene specifies MNHNS as CDR1 and SASEGT as CDR2. Hyperthyroidism was considered stable if no progression to ophthalmopathy occurred within 18 months of follow-up. Hyperthyroidism patients were newly diagnosed, were aged 18 to 65 years, and had a disease duration under 2 months. Anyone with other autoimmune diseases, uncontrolled infections, pregnancy or lactation was excluded from the study. Clinical symptoms, serum thyroxine, TRAb, thyroid ultrasound and orbital computed tomography were used for diagnosis. Using Ficoll-Paque density gradient centrifugation, PBMCs were isolated from 10 ml of fresh peripheral blood. Total RNA was extracted with Trizol reagent and quality-checked on an Agilent 2100 Bioanalyzer.

TCR beta CDR3 regions were amplified from RNA transcripts for repertoire sequencing. The first round of RT-PCR was done with HTBI primers and the Qiagen OneStep RT-PCR kit, and was followed by a second round of multiplex PCR, then size selection and purification. The libraries underwent paired-end sequencing with 100 bp reads on an Illumina HiSeq2000. As for the original processing: SOAPnuke was used for read processing, and reads with adapters, uncalled bases, a mean Phred below 15, or no exact constant-primer or identifier match were discarded. COPE v1.2.5 was used to merge high-quality paired reads. Each unique nucleotide sequence was treated as a clonotype, and MiTCR v1.1 was used to align the clonotypes to the IMGT TRB V, D and J references. The analysis was limited to V-J combinations with a frequency above 0.0001, which together covered over 99% of the repertoires. For each V-J combination, a TCR clonal expansion and chaos score was defined as the ratio of F50 clonal expansion to chaos observed in the TCRdist matrix. Welch's t-statistics and random forest were used to reduce the features to around 13 V-J combinations, which were then used as input to a naive Bayes classifier. Thyroid-blood repertoire similarity was quantified with the Morisita-Horn index. The public reads were reanalyzed by TCRdb: fastp trimming at Q25, MiXCR alignment, in-frame beta chains only. Duplicate CDR3 protein sequences are folded into a single record with the most common DNA and genes. The V and J calls were not made by the authors but by TCRdb's processing. This sample lists about 420,000 distinct CDR3 sequences; approximately 21% were detected once. The top ten hold 2.5% to 3.5% of the sample.

This TCR came from a woman under 30 with stable Graves' hyperthyroidism. Donor details come from another sample of the same person, matched by shared clones. The specimen sequenced was peripheral blood. The sequence joins TRBV6-1 to TRBJ2-2; the D gene lacks a confident call. The encoded CDR3 is CASTTLGTGELFF. The bases read TGTGCCAGCACTACACTTGGTACCGGGGAGCTGTTTTTT.